This TCR beta chain was sequenced in a study of T cells in narcolepsy (dated by TCRdb to the late 2010s). In terms of the full investigation: Patients with narcolepsy type 1 or type 2 (NT1, NT2) were enrolled in the study together with healthy control donors. The study used TCR Vbeta sequencing to track clonotypes in blood and CSF while looking for autoreactive T cells in narcolepsy patients that target self-antigens of hypocretin neurons (hypocretin, TRIB2).

The CDR3 spans 16 residues, from the cysteine through the phenylalanine. CDR3 DNA is the only sequence kept; it has 48 bases, read in frame from the first base. The junction carries 17 bases between V and J, which are trimmed by 8 bases and 0 bases respectively. CDR1 and CDR2, looked up from the germline V gene, are SNHLY and FYNNEI. The paper's findings and limits, for the study overall: Patients and controls had comparable numbers of sequenced blood memory CD4+ clonotypes, averaging about 40,000 and 33,000, respectively. According to the report, autoreactive clonotypes were detected serially in the blood of the same patients and of different patients, but not in healthy controls. In plots comparing CSF and blood CD4+ T cell clonotypes from the same patient, HCRT-specific and TRIB2-specific autoreactive clonotypes were highlighted. No sequences matching autoreactive T cell clones were contained in some blood memory CD4+ repertoires from patients and controls.

Library construction relied on the immunoSEQ multiplex PCR assay. The immuneACCESS repertoire file appears here via TCRdb, limited to in-frame rearrangements. These files lack a portion of the clones; in checked studies, under half of the deficit traces to unresolved V genes, and the cause of the others is not known. Present in this sample are 28,000 or so clones, roughly 80% of which were seen just once. Approximately 1.1% of the sample rests with the top ten. This clone has more than one count but fewer than ten. Its antigen is currently not known. No quality values exist for individual bases; no much larger clone is one base distant. Memory CD4+ T cells were sorted ex vivo from peripheral blood of narcolepsy patients and healthy controls for TCR Vbeta sequencing.

The material sequenced was CD45RA- memory CD4+ T cells from PBMCs. Read against the paper, the sample's cell subset or site label means: memory T cells sorted ex vivo from peripheral blood. This chain is built from TRBV2 and TRBJ1-5, with a weak D call of TRBD1 (5 bases match). The TCR was taken from a human donor with narcolepsy. The DNA sequence is given as TGTGCCAGCGGGGACGAGACAGCTTATAGCAATCAGCCCCAGCATTTT. Translation gives CASGDETAYSNQPQHF.